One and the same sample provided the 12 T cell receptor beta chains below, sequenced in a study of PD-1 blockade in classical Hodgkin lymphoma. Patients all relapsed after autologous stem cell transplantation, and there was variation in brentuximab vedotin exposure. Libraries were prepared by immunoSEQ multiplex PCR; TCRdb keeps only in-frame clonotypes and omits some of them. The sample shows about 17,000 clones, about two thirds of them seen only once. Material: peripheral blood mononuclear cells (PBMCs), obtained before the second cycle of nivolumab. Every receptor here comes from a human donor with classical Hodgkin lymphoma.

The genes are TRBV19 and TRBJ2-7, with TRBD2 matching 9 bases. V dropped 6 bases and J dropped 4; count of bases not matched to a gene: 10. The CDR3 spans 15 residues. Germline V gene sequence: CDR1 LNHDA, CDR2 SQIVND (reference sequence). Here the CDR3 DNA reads TGTGCCAGTAGCCGAGGAGCTAGCGGGGATTACGAGCAGTACTTC. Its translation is CASSRGASGDYEQYF.

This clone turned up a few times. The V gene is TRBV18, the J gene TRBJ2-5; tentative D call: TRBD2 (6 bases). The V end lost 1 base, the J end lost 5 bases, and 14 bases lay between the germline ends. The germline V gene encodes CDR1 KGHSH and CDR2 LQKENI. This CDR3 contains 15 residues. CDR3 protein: CASSPRGTGGETQYF. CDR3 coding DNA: TGTGCCAGCTCACCACGGGGAACAGGAGGGGAGACCCAGTACTTC.

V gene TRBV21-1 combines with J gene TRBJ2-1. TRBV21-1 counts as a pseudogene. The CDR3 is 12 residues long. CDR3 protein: CASSKCYNEQFF. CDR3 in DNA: TGTGCCAGCAGCAAGTGTTACAATGAGCAGTTCTTC.

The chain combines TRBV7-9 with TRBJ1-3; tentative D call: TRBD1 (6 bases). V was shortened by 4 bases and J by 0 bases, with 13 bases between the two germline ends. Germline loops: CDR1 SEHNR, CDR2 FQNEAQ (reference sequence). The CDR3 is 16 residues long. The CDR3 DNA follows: TGTGCCAGCAGCTCCAGGGACATAAGCTCTGGAAACACCATATATTTT. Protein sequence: CASSSRDISSGNTIYF.

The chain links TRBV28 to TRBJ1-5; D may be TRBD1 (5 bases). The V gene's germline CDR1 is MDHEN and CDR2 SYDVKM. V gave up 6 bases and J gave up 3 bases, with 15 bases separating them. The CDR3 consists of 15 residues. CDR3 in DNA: TGTGCCAGCAGGGTCGCCTCGGGGCACAATCAGCCCCAGCATTTT. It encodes CASRVASGHNQPQHF.

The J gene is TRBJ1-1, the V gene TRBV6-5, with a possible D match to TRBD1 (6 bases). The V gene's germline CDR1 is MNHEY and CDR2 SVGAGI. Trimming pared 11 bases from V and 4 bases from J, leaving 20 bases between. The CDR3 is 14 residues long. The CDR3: CACVRGPFGTEAFF. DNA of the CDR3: TGTGCCTGCGTGCGGGGGCCTTTTGGCACTGAAGCTTTCTTT.

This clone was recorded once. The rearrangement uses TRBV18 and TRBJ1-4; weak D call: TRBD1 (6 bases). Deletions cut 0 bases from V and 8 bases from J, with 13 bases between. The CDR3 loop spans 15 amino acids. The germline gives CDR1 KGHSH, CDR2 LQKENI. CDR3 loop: CASSPPSGAVEKLFF. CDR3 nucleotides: TGTGCCAGCTCACCACCGTCAGGGGCTGTAGAAAAACTGTTTTTT.

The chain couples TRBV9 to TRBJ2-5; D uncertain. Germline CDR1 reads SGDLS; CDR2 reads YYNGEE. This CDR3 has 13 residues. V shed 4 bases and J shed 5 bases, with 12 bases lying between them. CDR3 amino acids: CASSTQVEETQYF. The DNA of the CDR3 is TGTGCCAGCAGCACTCAGGTGGAGGAGACCCAGTACTTC.

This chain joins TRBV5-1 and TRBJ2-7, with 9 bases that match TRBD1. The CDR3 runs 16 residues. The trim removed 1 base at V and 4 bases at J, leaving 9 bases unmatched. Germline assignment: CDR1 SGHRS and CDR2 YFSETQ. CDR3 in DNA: TGCGCCAGCAGCTTGTCGGCTAGGACAGGGGTTTACGAGCAGTACTTC. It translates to CASSLSARTGVYEQYF.

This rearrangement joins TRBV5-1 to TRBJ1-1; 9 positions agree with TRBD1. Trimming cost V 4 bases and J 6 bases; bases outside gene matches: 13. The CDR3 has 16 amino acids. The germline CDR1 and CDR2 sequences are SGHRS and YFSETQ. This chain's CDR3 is CASSNSGTGLSSEAFF. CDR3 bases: TGCGCCAGCAGCAACTCCGGGACAGGGCTTAGCTCTGAAGCTTTCTTT.

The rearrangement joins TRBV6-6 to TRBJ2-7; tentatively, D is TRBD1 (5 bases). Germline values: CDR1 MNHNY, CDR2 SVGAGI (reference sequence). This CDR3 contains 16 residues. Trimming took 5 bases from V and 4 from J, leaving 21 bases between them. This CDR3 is CASSTLIEKGIYEQYF. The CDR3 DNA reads TGTGCCAGCAGTACCCTAATAGAGAAGGGGATTTACGAGCAGTACTTC.

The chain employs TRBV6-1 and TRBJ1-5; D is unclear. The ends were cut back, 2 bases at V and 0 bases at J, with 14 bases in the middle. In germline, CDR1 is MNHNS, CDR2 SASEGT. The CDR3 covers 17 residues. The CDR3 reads CASSEREDFLSNQPQHF. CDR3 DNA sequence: TGTGCCAGCAGTGAACGTGAGGACTTTCTTAGCAATCAGCCCCAGCATTTT.